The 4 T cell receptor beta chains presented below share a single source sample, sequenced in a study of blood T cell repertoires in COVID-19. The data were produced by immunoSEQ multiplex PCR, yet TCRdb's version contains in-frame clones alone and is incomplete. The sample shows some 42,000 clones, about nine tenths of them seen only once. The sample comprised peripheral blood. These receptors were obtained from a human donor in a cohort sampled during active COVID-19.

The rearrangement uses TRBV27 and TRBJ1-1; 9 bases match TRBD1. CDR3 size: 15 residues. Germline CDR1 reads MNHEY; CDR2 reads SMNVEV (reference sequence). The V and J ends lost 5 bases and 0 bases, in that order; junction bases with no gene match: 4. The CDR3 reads CASSRHRGLNTEAFF. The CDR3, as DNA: TGTGCCAGCAGTAGACACAGGGGGCTGAACACTGAAGCTTTCTTT.

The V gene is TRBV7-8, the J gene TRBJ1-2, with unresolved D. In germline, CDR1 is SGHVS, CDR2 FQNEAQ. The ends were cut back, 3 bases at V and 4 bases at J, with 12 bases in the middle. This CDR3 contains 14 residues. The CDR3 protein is CASSFGVVGYGYTF. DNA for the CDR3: TGTGCCAGCAGCTTCGGAGTAGTCGGCTATGGCTACACCTTC.

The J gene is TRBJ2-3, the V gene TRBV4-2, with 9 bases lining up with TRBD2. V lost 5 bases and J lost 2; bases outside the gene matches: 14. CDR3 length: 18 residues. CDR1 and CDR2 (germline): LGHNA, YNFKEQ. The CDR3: CASSDMVQSGGNTDTQYF. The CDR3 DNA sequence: TGTGCCAGCAGCGACATGGTACAGAGCGGGGGGAACACAGATACGCAGTATTTT.

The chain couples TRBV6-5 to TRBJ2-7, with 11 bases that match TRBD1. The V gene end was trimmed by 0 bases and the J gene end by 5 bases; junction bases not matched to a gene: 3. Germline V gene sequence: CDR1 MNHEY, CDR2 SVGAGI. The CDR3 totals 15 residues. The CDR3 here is CASSYSGTGGHEQYF. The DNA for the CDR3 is TGTGCCAGCAGTTACTCCGGGACAGGGGGACACGAGCAGTACTTC.